Presented here are 29 T cell receptor beta chains from one specimen sequenced in a study of blood T cell repertoires in COVID-19 (dated by TCRdb to the early 2020s). The method behind the library was the immunoSEQ multiplex PCR assay. This is the immuneACCESS table as TCRdb keeps it, with only in-frame sequences that have V and J called. A part of the clones is gone; compared with another copy, unresolved V genes explain less than half, and the rest is unexplained. Recorded for this sample are 170,000 or so clones; just over 85% of them occurred a single time. The ten largest clonotypes hold approximately 7% of the sample. The sequenced sample consisted of peripheral blood. The receptors come from a man in his forties or fifties with active or convalescent COVID-19.

V and J are TRBV9 and TRBJ1-3; unclear D gene. The CDR3 is 16 amino acids. In germline, CDR1 is SGDLS, CDR2 YYNGEE. The V gene lost 4 bases and the J gene lost 4 bases, with 18 bases spanning the gap. The chain's CDR3 is CASSPPRAPTGNTIYF. Here the CDR3 DNA reads TGTGCCAGCAGCCCGCCGAGGGCGCCCACGGGAAACACCATATATTTT.

The CDR3 protein is CASSLAWVEGQPQHF. The DNA for the CDR3 is TGTGCCAGCAGCTTAGCGTGGGTTGAGGGTCAGCCCCAGCATTTT. The rearrangement uses TRBV7-9 and TRBJ1-5; D remains unclear. Per the germline V gene, CDR1 is SEHNR and CDR2 is FQNEAQ (reference sequence). This CDR3 comprises 15 residues. The V and J ends lost 0 bases and 6 bases respectively, with 12 bases between them.

The chain links TRBV9 to TRBJ2-2; TRBD1 matches at 7 bases. CDR3 size: 16 residues. Germline CDR1 reads SGDLS; CDR2 reads YYNGEE. The ends lost 4 bases at V and 5 bases at J; junction bases unmatched: 11. CDR3 DNA sequence: TGTGCCAGCAGCATAGCAGACAGGGACCTTACCGGGGAGCTGTTTTTT. Protein product: CASSIADRDLTGELFF.

This sequence joins TRBV5-6 and TRBJ2-7; weak D call: TRBD2 (5 bases). V was shortened by 1 base and J by 7 bases, with 15 bases between the two germline ends. The CDR3 covers 14 residues. Looked up from germline, CDR1 is SGHDT and CDR2 is YYEEEE. CDR3 sequence reads: CASSLPGLGAEQYF. The DNA of the CDR3 is TGTGCCAGCAGCTTGCCGGGATTGGGTGCTGAGCAGTACTTC.

V gene TRBV4-3 combines with J gene TRBJ1-5, with D unclear. CDR3 length: 13 amino acids. Germline CDR1 reads LGHNA; CDR2 reads YSLEER. Trimming cost V 0 bases and J 9 bases, with 9 bases left between them. The chain's CDR3 is CASSQEEGGPQHF. The CDR3 nucleotides read TGCGCCAGCAGCCAAGAAGAAGGAGGGCCCCAGCATTTT.

Remarks on this clone: This specimen includes other DNA sequences encoding the same CDR3. The chain carries TRBV7-2 and TRBJ1-2, with TRBD1 identical over 8 bases. Germline lookup yields CDR1 SGHTA and CDR2 FQGNSA. There are 14 residues in the CDR3. J gave up 2 bases and V 4 bases, and 3 bases lay outside the gene matches. CDR3 amino acids: CASSSNRGNYGYTF. DNA for the CDR3: TGTGCCAGCAGCTCCAACAGGGGGAACTATGGCTACACCTTC.

This clone was found once. The J gene is TRBJ2-2, the V gene TRBV7-2; a weak D match, TRBD2 (5 bases). Trimming took off 5 bases at V and 8 bases at J, with 9 bases between the two ends. The germline V gene encodes CDR1 SGHTA and CDR2 FQGNSA. There are 12 residues in the CDR3. The CDR3 protein is CASSPRGGELFF. Here the CDR3 DNA reads TGTGCCAGCAGCCCCCGAGGGGGGGAGCTGTTTTTT.

The V gene is TRBV9, the J gene TRBJ1-1; the D gene is possibly TRBD1 (5 bases). Per the germline V gene, CDR1 is SGDLS and CDR2 is YYNGEE. The CDR3 runs 15 residues. Trimming removed 1 base at V and 2 bases at J, with 12 bases between. In nucleotides, the CDR3 is TGTGCCAGCAGCGTATCGGCTGGACAAAACACTGAAGCTTTCTTT. Translated, it gives CASSVSAGQNTEAFF. The entire variable domain, with the rest obtained from reference TRBV9 and TRBJ1-1, is as follows: DSGVTQTPKHLITATGQRVTLRCSPRSGDLSVYWYQQSLDQGLQFLIQYYNGEERAKGNILERFSAQQFPDLHSELNLSSLELGDSALYFCASSVSAGQNTEAFFGQGTRLTVV.

This chain uses TRBV27 with TRBJ2-4; 16 bases match TRBD2. The V segment lost 2 bases and the J segment 8 bases; nucleotides outside the gene matches: 6. CDR1 MNHEY and CDR2 SMNVEV come from the germline V gene (reference sequence). This CDR3 has 17 residues. The DNA for the CDR3 is TGTGCCAGCAGTTTACTCGGGACTAGCGGGAGGGGGGACATTCAGTACTTC. This sequence encodes CASSLLGTSGRGDIQYF.

The rearrangement joins TRBV6-6 to TRBJ2-7; 9 bases match TRBD1. Per germline, CDR1 MNHNY and CDR2 SVGAGI (reference sequence). The CDR3 extends over 17 amino acids. V lost 5 bases, J lost 1 base, and 12 bases stayed unmatched. The CDR3 DNA is TGTGCCAGCAGTCAAAACCCCGGGACAGGGAGGTCCTACGAGCAGTACTTC. Amino acids: CASSQNPGTGRSYEQYF.

V gene TRBV15 combines with J gene TRBJ2-7; D perhaps matches TRBD2 (5 bases). This CDR3 has 16 residues. Germline V gives CDR1 LNHNV, CDR2 YYDKDF (reference sequence). The germline V and J ends were trimmed by 0 bases and 3 bases, with 15 bases remaining between them. In DNA, the CDR3 is TGTGCCACCAGCAGAGACGGGGTGGGTCGGAACTACGAGCAGTACTTC. Protein: CATSRDGVGRNYEQYF.

The gene calls are TRBV19 and TRBJ1-3; D is possibly TRBD1 (6 bases). From germline, CDR1 is LNHDA and CDR2 SQIVND (reference sequence). The CDR3 extends over 13 amino acids. V was cut by 6 bases and J by 9 bases, with 15 bases left in between. The CDR3 DNA is TGTGCCAGTAGCCACAGGGACCAGGGCACCATATATTTT. Its protein product is CASSHRDQGTIYF.

In its sample, this clone was seen once. The chain has TRBV6-5 and TRBJ2-2; TRBD2 might be the D (5 bases). CDR3 length equals 15 residues. Trimming took off 8 bases at V and 6 bases at J, with 19 bases between the two ends. Germline values: CDR1 MNHEY, CDR2 SVGAGI. This chain's CDR3 is CASWASTPLAGELFF. The CDR3 DNA follows: TGTGCCAGCTGGGCTAGCACCCCACTGGCCGGGGAGCTGTTTTTT.

The genes are TRBV7-9 and TRBJ1-1, with no clear D. The V end lost 3 bases, the J end lost 8 bases, and 4 bases lay between the germline ends. This CDR3 has 10 amino acids. Germline CDR1 SEHNR, CDR2 FQNEAQ (reference sequence). CDR3 residues: CASSFIEAFF. The CDR3 region has the DNA TGTGCCAGCAGCTTTATCGAAGCTTTCTTT. Filled out from reference TRBV7-9 and TRBJ1-1, the complete variable domain reads DTGVSQNPRHKITKRGQNVTFRCDPISEHNRLYWYRQTLGQGPEFLTYFQNEAQLEKSRLLSDRFSAERPKGSFSTLEIQRTEQGDSAMYLCASSFIEAFFGQGTRLTVV.

This chain links TRBV7-2 with TRBJ2-7, with TRBD2 matching 7 bases. CDR3 length: 15 residues. The junction had 5 bases not matched to a gene; V was cut back by 1 base and J by 2 bases. Germline-derived CDR1 and CDR2 are SGHTA and FQGNSA. The CDR3 bases are TGTGCCAGCAGCTTAGGATCGCTAGCGGCCTACGAGCAGTACTTC. It specifies CASSLGSLAAYEQYF.

The V gene is TRBV6-5, the J gene TRBJ1-2; 7 nucleotides align to TRBD1. Germline lookup yields CDR1 MNHEY and CDR2 SVGAGI. CDR3 length: 14 residues. The J segment lost 3 bases and the V segment lost 6 bases, leaving 7 bases of the junction unmatched. In nucleotides, the CDR3 is TGTGCCAGCAGGGAGACAGGGAGGTACTATGGCTACACCTTC. It yields the protein CASRETGRYYGYTF.

The chain couples TRBV12-3 or TRBV12-4 to TRBJ1-6, with unresolved D. This CDR3 contains 13 residues. The V end was cut by 1 base, the J end by 7 bases, with 5 bases between. This CDR3 reads CASSLGENSPLHF. CDR3 nucleotide sequence: TGTGCCAGCAGTTTAGGCGAGAATTCACCCCTCCACTTT.

J is TRBJ2-2 and V is TRBV24-1; 7 positions agree with TRBD1. This CDR3 comprises 15 residues. With 5 bases clipped from V and 5 bases from J, the junction kept 7 bases outside the gene matches. Germline lookup yields CDR1 KGHDR and CDR2 SFDVKD. CDR3 sequence reads: CATSGGTGETGELFF. In DNA form, the CDR3 reads TGTGCCACCAGTGGCGGAACAGGGGAAACCGGGGAGCTGTTTTTT.

The V call is TRBV3-1 (or the pseudogene TRBV3-2), the J call TRBJ2-1; 10 bases line up with TRBD2. The length of the CDR3 is 17 residues. The trim removed 0 bases at V and 2 bases at J, leaving 4 bases unmatched. CDR1 is LGHDT and CDR2 is YNNKEL in the germline V gene (reference sequence). This CDR3 reads CASSQEGLAGAYNEQFF. The CDR3 nucleotides read TGTGCCAGCAGCCAAGAAGGTCTAGCGGGAGCCTACAATGAGCAGTTCTTC.

This chain uses TRBV27 with TRBJ2-3; 11 positions agree with TRBD2. The CDR3 contains 13 residues. Germline lookup yields CDR1 MNHEY and CDR2 SMNVEV (reference sequence). CDR3 residues: CATISGGANTQYF. CDR3 DNA sequence: TGTGCAACCATTAGCGGGGGGGCAAATACGCAGTATTTT.

The rearrangement joins TRBV3-1 (or the pseudogene TRBV3-2) to TRBJ2-1, with unresolved D. Trimming took 3 bases from V and 0 from J, leaving 6 bases between them. Germline CDR1 LGHDT, CDR2 YNNKEL (reference sequence). This CDR3 contains 14 residues. CDR3 nucleotide sequence: TGTGCCAGCAGCCATGGGCCCTCCTACAATGAGCAGTTCTTC. Its protein is CASSHGPSYNEQFF.

This sequence joins TRBV7-6 and TRBJ2-7; possibly TRBD2 for D (6 bases). V shed 5 bases and J shed 4 bases, with 12 bases lying between them. CDR3 length: 13 residues. The V gene's germline CDR1 is SGHVS and CDR2 FNYEAQ. As DNA, the CDR3 is TGTGCCAGCAGCGGGGGACTGGGGTACGAGCAGTACTTC. Its protein is CASSGGLGYEQYF.

This clone has a single count. The rearrangement uses TRBV9 and TRBJ2-2, with a tentative D call TRBD1 (6 bases). Germline V gene lookup returns CDR1 SGDLS and CDR2 YYNGEE. The CDR3 runs 16 residues. Trimming cost V 0 bases and J 6 bases, with 15 bases left between them. The CDR3 loop reads CASSVGPERGSGELFF. In nucleotides, the CDR3 is TGTGCCAGCAGCGTAGGTCCCGAGAGGGGGTCCGGGGAGCTGTTTTTT.

This clone was found once. CDR3 in DNA: TGCGCCAGCAGCTTGAGGCCCGACTCGTACGAGCAGTACTTC. It codes for CASSLRPDSYEQYF. The gene calls are TRBV5-1 and TRBJ2-7; no definite D call. V lost 1 base and J 4 bases, leaving 12 bases between the germline ends. The CDR3 extends over 14 amino acids. Germline V gene lookup returns CDR1 SGHRS and CDR2 YFSETQ.

A few counts support this clone. This chain joins TRBV4-3 and TRBJ2-5; 10 nucleotides match TRBD2. The CDR3 sequence is 16 residues long. Trimming at V came to 3 bases and at J to 5 bases, leaving 9 bases not matched to a gene. Germline assignment: CDR1 LGHNA and CDR2 YSLEER. DNA of the CDR3: TGCGCCAGCAGCCATATAAGCGGGGGGGTCGAGGAGACCCAGTACTTC. It codes for CASSHISGGVEETQYF.

The chain combines TRBV5-1 with TRBJ2-2; a possible D gene is TRBD2 (5 bases). The CDR3 covers 19 residues. CDR1 and CDR2 from the germline V gene are SGHRS and YFSETQ. V was clipped by 2 bases and J by 0 bases, with 20 bases between them. The CDR3, as DNA: TGCGCCAGCAGCTTTATACTACCCCCAGGACTCCCGAACACCGGGGAGCTGTTTTTT. Protein: CASSFILPPGLPNTGELFF.

This chain uses TRBV9 with TRBJ1-2; D call uncertain. This CDR3 contains 15 residues. Germline assignment: CDR1 SGDLS and CDR2 YYNGEE. Trimming removed 0 bases at V and 2 bases at J, with 11 bases between. CDR3 protein: CASSVGRGLNYGYTF. The CDR3 DNA sequence: TGTGCCAGCAGCGTAGGCCGTGGACTCAACTATGGCTACACCTTC.

The chain uses TRBV6-5 and TRBJ2-7, with 9 bases matching TRBD1. J lost 3 bases, V lost 8 bases, and 11 bases had no gene match. This CDR3 is built from 15 residues. Germline CDR1 reads MNHEY; CDR2 reads SVGAGI. The CDR3 DNA sequence: TGTGCCAGCGAGGGACAGGGAAAAAGCCGCTACGAGCAGTACTTC. Translation gives CASEGQGKSRYEQYF.

This chain joins TRBV6-2 or TRBV6-3 and TRBJ2-3; 12 bases are a match to TRBD2. CDR3 length: 16 residues. Germline loops: CDR1 MNHEY, CDR2 SVGEGT. Trimming cost V 1 base and J 9 bases; bases outside gene matches: 8. The CDR3 bases are TGTGCCAGCAGTTACTGGACTAGCGGGATCGGTTTGACGCAGTATTTT. Protein product: CASSYWTSGIGLTQYF.